The 11 T cell receptor beta chains below all came from one sample that was sequenced in a study of cytomegalovirus exposure and HLA in healthy donors. PCR was performed using 60 Vbeta and 13 Jbeta primers. Produced via immunoSEQ multiplex PCR; TCRdb's table is partial and in-frame only. In the table there are 97,000 or so clones, around 80% of which are singletons. The sequenced material came from PBMCs. The receptors come from a man aged 40-55 years in good health and CMV-seronegative.

The chain's CDR3 is CASSVAANYGYTF. Here the CDR3 DNA reads TGTGCCAGCAGCGTAGCGGCTAACTATGGCTACACCTTC. The genes are TRBV9 and TRBJ1-2; D ambiguous. The ends were cut back, 0 bases at V and 0 bases at J, with 3 bases in the middle. CDR3 size: 13 residues. Germline values: CDR1 SGDLS, CDR2 YYNGEE.

This chain links TRBV28 with TRBJ1-2; 8 nucleotides match TRBD1. Trimming removed 2 bases from V and 8 bases from J; junction bases left unmatched: 4. Germline lookup yields CDR1 MDHEN and CDR2 SYDVKM. CDR3 size: 13 residues. CDR3 sequence (DNA): TGTGCCAGCAGTTTACAGGGGGCTTTAGGCTACACCTTC. This encodes CASSLQGALGYTF.

The chain employs TRBV28 and TRBJ1-2; no clear D. Trimming cost V 4 bases and J 8 bases, with 23 bases left between them. The length of the CDR3 is 16 residues. CDR1 MDHEN and CDR2 SYDVKM come from the germline V gene. The CDR3: CASSSSLITEQWGYTF. CDR3 nucleotides: TGTGCCAGCAGTTCGTCCTTAATTACAGAACAGTGGGGCTACACCTTC.

The J gene is TRBJ1-5, the V gene TRBV6-5, with 9 bases aligning to TRBD1. Germline trimming cut 7 bases from V and 2 bases from J; bases unmatched to any gene: 3. CDR1 MNHEY and CDR2 SVGAGI come from the germline V gene. The CDR3 is made up of 14 amino acids. The CDR3 is CASIRDRGNQPQHF. CDR3 nucleotides: TGTGCCAGCATCCGGGACAGGGGCAATCAGCCCCAGCATTTT.

This clone was counted between two and nine times. This sequence joins TRBV11-2 and TRBJ1-6; TRBD1 might be the D (5 bases). The CDR3 is 13 residues long. The V end was cut by 3 bases, the J end by 8 bases, with 8 bases between. Germline loops: CDR1 SGHAT, CDR2 FQNNGV. The CDR3 region is CASSFRDYSPLHF. CDR3 nucleotides: TGTGCCAGCAGCTTCAGGGATTATTCACCCCTCCACTTT.

J is TRBJ2-5 and V is TRBV5-5, with 9 bases that match TRBD1. The germline V gene has CDR1 SGHKS and CDR2 YYEKEE (reference sequence). With 4 bases clipped from V and 5 bases from J, the junction kept 12 bases outside the gene matches. The CDR3 loop spans 16 amino acids. In DNA, the CDR3 is TGTGCCAGCAGCCGAGAAAGGGACAGGGTAGGGGAGACCCAGTACTTC. Protein product: CASSRERDRVGETQYF.

This rearrangement joins TRBV2 to TRBJ1-1; D may be TRBD1 (6 bases). The V gene's germline CDR1 is SNHLY and CDR2 FYNNEI. CDR3 length equals 10 residues. Trimming took 7 bases from V and 10 from J, leaving 10 bases between them. DNA of the CDR3: TGTGCCAGCATGGGCAGGGGAGCTTTCTTT. This translates into CASMGRGAFF.

The CDR3 loop is CASSLGGGGAPTDTQYF. CDR3 nucleotide sequence: TGTGCCAGCAGCTTAGGTGGTGGCGGGGCGCCCACAGATACGCAGTATTTT. The rearrangement uses TRBV7-9 and TRBJ2-3; D perhaps matches TRBD2 (6 bases). Trimming took off 1 base at V and 2 bases at J, with 16 bases between the two ends. The CDR3 has 17 amino acids. CDR1 is SEHNR and CDR2 is FQNEAQ in the germline V gene (reference sequence).

The J gene is TRBJ1-1, the V gene TRBV7-9; TRBD1 agrees at 7 bases. Germline V gives CDR1 SEHNR, CDR2 FQNEAQ (reference sequence). The CDR3 consists of 15 residues. V dropped 5 bases and J dropped 6; count of bases not matched to a gene: 12. This CDR3 reads CASSLYTGERAEAFF. The CDR3 nucleotides are TGTGCCAGCAGCCTCTACACAGGGGAGAGGGCTGAAGCTTTCTTT. Variable domain in full (rest from reference TRBV7-9 and TRBJ1-1): DTGVSQNPRHKITKRGQNVTFRCDPISEHNRLYWYRQTLGQGPEFLTYFQNEAQLEKSRLLSDRFSAERPKGSFSTLEIQRTEQGDSAMYLCASSLYTGERAEAFFGQGTRLTVV.

In this sample, this clone turned up a few times. This chain joins TRBV4-3 and TRBJ1-4; D is uncertain. The CDR3 length is 14 residues. V lost 2 bases, J lost 5 bases, and 9 bases lay in between. Germline V lookup: CDR1 LGHNA, CDR2 YSLEER. The CDR3 loop reads CASSQRRSNEKLFF. DNA of the CDR3: TGCGCCAGCAGCCAAAGGAGGTCAAATGAAAAACTGTTTTTT.

The genes are TRBV5-1 and TRBJ2-3; no clear D. Trimming left V 0 bases short and J 0 bases short, with 8 bases between. This CDR3 contains 15 residues. Germline assignment: CDR1 SGHRS and CDR2 YFSETQ. The CDR3 region is CASSLARRSTDTQYF. In nucleotides, the CDR3 is TGCGCCAGCAGCTTGGCCAGAAGAAGCACAGATACGCAGTATTTT.